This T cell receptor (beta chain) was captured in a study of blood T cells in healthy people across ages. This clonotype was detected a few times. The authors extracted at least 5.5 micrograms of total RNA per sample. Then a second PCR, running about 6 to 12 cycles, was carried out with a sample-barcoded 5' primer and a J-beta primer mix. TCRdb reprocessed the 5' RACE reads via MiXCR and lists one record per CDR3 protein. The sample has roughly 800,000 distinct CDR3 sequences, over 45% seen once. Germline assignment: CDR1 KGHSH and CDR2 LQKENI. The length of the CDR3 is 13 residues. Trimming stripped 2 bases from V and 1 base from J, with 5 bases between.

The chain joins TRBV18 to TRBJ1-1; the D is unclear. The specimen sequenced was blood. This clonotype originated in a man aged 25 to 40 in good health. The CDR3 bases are TGTGCCAGCTCACCAAGCGGGAACACTGAAGCTTTCTTT. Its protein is CASSPSGNTEAFF.